A selection of T cell receptor beta chains follows, all from one sample in a study of blood T cell repertoires in COVID-19. Sequencing was performed with immunoSEQ multiplex PCR; in TCRdb, only in-frame clones are kept and a portion is missing. The sample has about 150,000 clones; roughly 84% are singletons. The sample comprised peripheral blood. These receptors all stem from a man aged 18-30 years with active or convalescent COVID-19. Each CDR3 is given with its conserved first and last residue. D genes are given only for firm matches. The size of a clone is reported for some rows only, either as once, few or many, or as a class for expanded clones.

J gene: TRBJ1-4
D gene: .
V gene: TRBV21-1
clone size: .
CDR3 protein: CASRKGQGNPTNEKLFF
CDR3 DNA: TGTGCCAGCAGAAAGGGGCAGGGCAATCCAACTAATGAAAAACTGTTTTTT

J gene: TRBJ1-5
D gene: .
V gene: TRBV10-3
clone size: .
CDR3 protein: CAISESAGIENQPQHF
CDR3 DNA: TGTGCCATCAGTGAGTCCGCAGGGATCGAAAATCAGCCCCAGCATTTT

J gene: TRBJ1-1
D gene: .
V gene: TRBV12-3/TRBV12-4
clone size: .
CDR3 protein: CASSLHRVKAFF
CDR3 DNA: TGTGCCAGCAGTCTCCACAGGGTAAAAGCTTTCTTT

J gene: TRBJ2-1
D gene: TRBD1
V gene: TRBV5-6
clone size: .
CDR3 protein: CASSRGQGSYNEQFF
CDR3 DNA: TGTGCCAGCAGCCGAGGACAGGGGAGCTACAATGAGCAGTTCTTC

J gene: TRBJ1-4
D gene: .
V gene: TRBV4-3
clone size: .
CDR3 protein: CASSQDGPGGGNEKLFF
CDR3 DNA: TGCGCCAGCAGCCAAGACGGCCCGGGAGGGGGTAATGAAAAACTGTTTTTT

J gene: TRBJ1-4
D gene: .
V gene: TRBV6-2/TRBV6-3
clone size: .
CDR3 protein: CASSYSIYGDEKLFF
CDR3 DNA: TGTGCCAGCAGTTACTCGATTTACGGGGATGAAAAACTGTTTTTT

J gene: TRBJ1-3
D gene: .
V gene: TRBV9
clone size: once
CDR3 protein: CASSLRDNTRSGNTIYF
CDR3 DNA: TGTGCCAGCAGCTTACGGGACAATACGCGCTCTGGAAACACCATATATTTT

J gene: TRBJ2-5
D gene: TRBD2
V gene: TRBV6-2/TRBV6-3
clone size: .
CDR3 protein: CASSPIRGASGTQYF
CDR3 DNA: TGTGCCAGCAGCCCTATAAGGGGTGCTAGCGGGACCCAGTACTTC

J gene: TRBJ1-2
D gene: TRBD1
V gene: TRBV27
clone size: .
CDR3 protein: CASSLDRGLGILYGYTF
CDR3 DNA: TGTGCCAGCAGTTTGGACAGGGGGCTAGGGATCCTATATGGCTACACCTTC

J gene: TRBJ2-7
D gene: TRBD1
V gene: TRBV4-2
clone size: .
CDR3 protein: CASSQETGGSSEQYF
CDR3 DNA: TGTGCCAGCAGCCAAGAGACAGGGGGCAGTTCCGAGCAGTACTTC

J gene: TRBJ1-6
D gene: TRBD1
V gene: TRBV19
clone size: .
CDR3 protein: CASSSASGTGSSPLHF
CDR3 DNA: TGTGCCAGTAGTAGCGCCTCCGGGACAGGATCTTCACCCCTCCACTTT

J gene: TRBJ2-7
D gene: TRBD1
V gene: TRBV5-6
clone size: .
CDR3 protein: CASSSPGQGDEQYF
CDR3 DNA: TGTGCCAGCAGCTCTCCGGGACAGGGTGACGAGCAGTACTTC

J gene: TRBJ1-2
D gene: .
V gene: TRBV1
clone size: .
CDR3 protein: CTSSARGDRVEGYTF
CDR3 DNA: TGCACCAGCAGCGCTCGTGGGGACAGGGTGGAGGGCTACACCTTC

J gene: TRBJ1-3
D gene: .
V gene: TRBV7-9
clone size: few
CDR3 protein: CASSSALGRGNTIYF
CDR3 DNA: TGTGCCAGCAGTTCAGCTCTGGGGCGAGGAAACACCATATATTTT

J gene: TRBJ2-7
D gene: .
V gene: TRBV6-5
clone size: .
CDR3 protein: CASSYYPRSYEQYF
CDR3 DNA: TGTGCCAGCAGTTACTACCCCAGGTCCTACGAGCAGTACTTC

J gene: TRBJ2-7
D gene: TRBD2
V gene: TRBV11-2
clone size: .
CDR3 protein: CASSLDRTSLAYEQYF
CDR3 DNA: TGTGCCAGCAGCTTAGATAGGACTAGCCTAGCCTACGAGCAGTACTTC

J gene: TRBJ2-7
D gene: TRBD2
V gene: TRBV5-1
clone size: .
CDR3 protein: CATKPGGGTYEQYF
CDR3 DNA: TGCGCCACCAAGCCCGGGGGGGGGACCTACGAGCAGTACTTC

J gene: TRBJ1-1
D gene: .
V gene: TRBV5-4
clone size: .
CDR3 protein: CASSSRRQSEAFF
CDR3 DNA: TGTGCCAGCAGCTCTCGGCGACAGAGTGAAGCTTTCTTT

J gene: TRBJ2-1
D gene: TRBD2
V gene: TRBV7-7
clone size: few
CDR3 protein: CASSSGLAGESYNEQFF
CDR3 DNA: TGTGCTAGCAGCTCCGGACTAGCGGGAGAGTCCTACAATGAGCAGTTCTTC

J gene: TRBJ1-6
D gene: .
V gene: TRBV6-5
clone size: many
CDR3 protein: CASSYGRDNSPLHF
CDR3 DNA: TGTGCCAGCAGTTACGGCAGGGATAATTCACCCCTCCACTTT

J gene: TRBJ1-5
D gene: TRBD1
V gene: TRBV6-1
clone size: .
CDR3 protein: CASSDTRGDRGSQPQHF
CDR3 DNA: TGTGCCAGCAGTGATACTCGGGGGGACAGGGGGAGTCAGCCCCAGCATTTT

J gene: TRBJ2-2
D gene: .
V gene: TRBV6-4
clone size: .
CDR3 protein: CASSNSGDTGELFF
CDR3 DNA: TGTGCCAGCAGTAATTCCGGGGACACCGGGGAGCTGTTTTTT

J gene: TRBJ1-5
D gene: TRBD1
V gene: TRBV27
clone size: many
CDR3 protein: CASSPGQVNQPQHF
CDR3 DNA: TGTGCCAGCAGTCCGGGACAGGTCAATCAGCCCCAGCATTTT

J gene: TRBJ1-1
D gene: TRBD1
V gene: TRBV6-5
clone size: few
CDR3 protein: CASSYSAGTGGTEAFF
CDR3 DNA: TGTGCCAGCAGTTATTCCGCCGGGACAGGGGGTACTGAAGCTTTCTTT

J gene: TRBJ1-6
D gene: .
V gene: TRBV7-6
clone size: .
CDR3 protein: CASSLVSPGVTYNSPLHF
CDR3 DNA: TGTGCCAGCAGCTTAGTGAGTCCAGGGGTGACCTATAATTCACCCCTCCACTTT

J gene: TRBJ2-5
D gene: TRBD2
V gene: TRBV5-1
clone size: .
CDR3 protein: CASSLALAGGQETQYF
CDR3 DNA: TGCGCCAGCAGCTTGGCCCTAGCGGGGGGCCAAGAGACCCAGTACTTC

J gene: TRBJ2-7
D gene: TRBD2
V gene: TRBV28
clone size: once
CDR3 protein: CASSYGDPYDTLRGRAHEQYF
CDR3 DNA: TGTGCCAGCAGTTACGGAGACCCGTATGATACCCTTCGCGGGAGGGCCCACGAGCAGTACTTC

J gene: TRBJ2-7
D gene: .
V gene: TRBV28
clone size: once
CDR3 protein: CASSSSGMREQYF
CDR3 DNA: TGTGCCAGCAGTTCCTCGGGGATGCGGGAGCAGTACTTC

J gene: TRBJ1-5
D gene: .
V gene: TRBV20-1
clone size: .
CDR3 protein: CSASRGTSNQPQHF
CDR3 DNA: TGCAGTGCTAGTCGGGGTACGAGCAATCAGCCCCAGCATTTT

J gene: TRBJ1-3
D gene: TRBD1
V gene: TRBV19
clone size: .
CDR3 protein: CASRRKGQLGNTIYF
CDR3 DNA: TGTGCCAGTAGGAGAAAGGGACAGTTAGGAAACACCATATATTTT

J gene: TRBJ1-6
D gene: TRBD1
V gene: TRBV2
clone size: .
CDR3 protein: CASSVDRGRTNSPLHF
CDR3 DNA: TGTGCCAGCAGCGTTGACAGGGGTCGGACTAATTCACCCCTCCACTTT

J gene: TRBJ1-3
D gene: .
V gene: TRBV4-2
clone size: once
CDR3 protein: CASSQDAGISGNTIYF
CDR3 DNA: TGTGCCAGCAGCCAAGATGCGGGGATCTCTGGAAACACCATATATTTT

J gene: TRBJ2-1
D gene: TRBD2
V gene: TRBV18
clone size: .
CDR3 protein: CASSPPGLAIEQFF
CDR3 DNA: TGTGCCAGCTCACCCCCGGGACTAGCAATTGAGCAGTTCTTC

J gene: TRBJ2-1
D gene: TRBD1
V gene: TRBV5-1
clone size: .
CDR3 protein: CASSSRDRNNEQFF
CDR3 DNA: TGCGCCAGCAGCTCCCGGGACAGGAACAATGAGCAGTTCTTC

J gene: TRBJ1-2
D gene: .
V gene: TRBV2
clone size: .
CDR3 protein: CASSLDRTRDGYTF
CDR3 DNA: TGTGCCAGCAGTTTAGACAGGACAAGGGATGGCTACACCTTC

J gene: TRBJ2-7
D gene: TRBD1
V gene: TRBV6-5
clone size: once
CDR3 protein: CASRRTGGGEQYF
CDR3 DNA: TGTGCCAGCAGGAGGACAGGGGGCGGTGAGCAGTACTTC

J gene: TRBJ2-7
D gene: .
V gene: TRBV6-5
clone size: .
CDR3 protein: CASSLDSRAFYEQYF
CDR3 DNA: TGTGCCAGCAGTTTGGACTCCCGGGCCTTCTACGAGCAGTACTTC

J gene: TRBJ2-2
D gene: .
V gene: TRBV7-8
clone size: .
CDR3 protein: CASSLRSNTGELFF
CDR3 DNA: TGTGCCAGCAGCTTACGGTCGAACACCGGGGAGCTGTTTTTT

J gene: TRBJ1-4
D gene: .
V gene: TRBV5-4
clone size: .
CDR3 protein: CASSLSSGVEEKLFF
CDR3 DNA: TGTGCCAGCAGCTTGTCATCAGGGGTTGAGGAAAAACTGTTTTTT

J gene: TRBJ2-1
D gene: TRBD2
V gene: TRBV29-1
clone size: .
CDR3 protein: CSVVGLAGYNEQFF
CDR3 DNA: TGCAGCGTGGTGGGACTAGCGGGCTACAATGAGCAGTTCTTC

J gene: TRBJ2-1
D gene: TRBD1
V gene: TRBV7-2
clone size: once
CDR3 protein: CASSQIRQGAGQFF
CDR3 DNA: TGTGCCAGCAGCCAAATCCGACAGGGGGCAGGGCAGTTCTTC